This TCR beta chain is drawn from a study of blood T cells in healthy people across ages. Study-wide points: Naive CD4+ cell counts and diversity both ran higher in long-lived than in aged donors.

The second PCR ran about 6 to 12 cycles with a sample-barcoded 5' primer and J-beta primers. TCRdb re-analysed the 5' RACE reads in MiXCR, keeping a single row per CDR3 protein. The table includes hundreds of thousands of distinct CDR3 sequences, less than 60% detected once. CDR3 length: 14 amino acids. Germline CDR1 and CDR2: SQVTM and ANQGSEA. V trimming: 2 bases; J trimming: 13 bases; junction bases outside the gene matches: 14. Regarding this clonotype: Its antigen is still unknown.

This sequence originates from an elderly man in good health. V usage is TRBV29-1 and J usage is TRBJ2-1; 7 bases are shared with TRBD1. Sequences were obtained from blood. In nucleotides, the CDR3 is TGCAGCGTTGAACGAACAGGGGTAAAAGAGACCCAGTTCTTC. As protein: CSVERTGVKETQFF.